This TCR beta chain was recovered during a study of OX40 agonist ivuxolimab in advanced cancers. About the study: Age averaged around 58 years (range 23 to 79), and 80% to 90% were male. Participants could have had prior anti-PD-1, anti-PD-L1 or anti-CTLA-4 therapy, and approximately 40% had some.

Blood draws occurred at baseline, cycle 4 day 1, and cycle 7 day 1. Notes on this clone: A junction end diverges from the germline sequence, so it may reflect a read error.

There are 13 residues in the CDR3. Germline V gives CDR1 ENHRY, CDR2 SYGVKD. The assay was immunoSEQ multiplex PCR, and TCRdb's table has in-frame clones only and misses some. Found here are under 80,000 clones, 85% to 90% of them singletons; the top ten hold about 0.49%. This TCR came from an adult with an advanced solid tumor such as melanoma, head and neck, liver or kidney cancer. The sequencing here drew on CD4+ or CD8+ T cells sorted from blood, taken in a trial of the OX40 agonist ivuxolimab. This sequence joins TRBV10-3 and TRBJ2-7; D unresolved. The CDR3 bases are TGTGCCAGCAGTGAACACGATACCCGCGAGCAGTACTTC. Its translation is CASSEHDTREQYF.